Below, one TCR beta chain is given with its context. The data are from a study of control samples from healthy donors and cancer patients. The CDR3 sequence is 13 residues long. V was pared by 0 bases and J by 6 bases, with 9 bases between. CDR1 SGHDT and CDR2 YYEEEE come from the germline V gene. Clones were read by immunoSEQ multiplex PCR, and TCRdb kept only the in-frame ones, dropping some. The repertoire consists of 170,000 or so clones, with 80% to 95% occurring once and the leading ten covering roughly 2%. The source material was blood. The genes are TRBV5-6 and TRBJ1-1; D gene ambiguous. The receptor's source is a woman in her 40s in good health. The CDR3: CASSLVEGSEAFF. In DNA form, the CDR3 reads TGTGCCAGCAGCTTGGTGGAAGGTTCTGAAGCTTTCTTT.